The present entry profiles one TCR beta chain with its context. The antigen is undetermined. The data stem from a study of T cell responses to AZD1222 COVID-19 vaccine. General study points: It was only after the peak T cell response that any repertoires were sampled.

Method: immunoSEQ multiplex PCR; TCRdb's copy keeps in-frame clones and lacks some. Of approximately 170,000 clones in the sample, around 90% are singletons; the top ten hold over 1%. Germline CDR1 and CDR2: SEHNR and FQNEAQ (reference sequence). This CDR3 contains 15 residues. Between the trimmed V and J ends, which lost 3 bases and 4 bases, there was a span of 13 bases. The TCR comes from an adult who received the AZD1222 COVID-19 vaccine. Sequencing used peripheral blood, obtained 28 days after the second AZD1222 dose. This sequence joins TRBV7-9 and TRBJ2-1, with D possibly being TRBD2 (5 bases). CDR3 in amino acids: CASSFHSRGYNEQFF. CDR3 coding DNA: TGTGCCAGCAGCTTCCATTCCCGGGGATACAATGAGCAGTTCTTC.